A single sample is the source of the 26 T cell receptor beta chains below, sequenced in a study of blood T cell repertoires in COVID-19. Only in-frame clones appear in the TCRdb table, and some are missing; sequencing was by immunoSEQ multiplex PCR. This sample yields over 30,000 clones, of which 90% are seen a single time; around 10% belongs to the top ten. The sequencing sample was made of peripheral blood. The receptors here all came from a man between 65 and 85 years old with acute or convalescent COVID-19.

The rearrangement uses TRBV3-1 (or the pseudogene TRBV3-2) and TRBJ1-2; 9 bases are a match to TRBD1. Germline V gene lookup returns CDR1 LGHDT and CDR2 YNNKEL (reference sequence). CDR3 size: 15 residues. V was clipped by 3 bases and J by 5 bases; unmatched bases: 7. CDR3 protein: CASSQAGTGIYGYTF. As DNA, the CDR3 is TGTGCCAGCAGCCAGGCCGGGACAGGGATTTATGGCTACACCTTC.

CDR3 amino acids: CASSLAYYGYTF. The CDR3 DNA reads TGTGCCAGCAGCCTAGCCTACTATGGCTACACCTTC. V is TRBV2 and J is TRBJ1-2; D ambiguous. The CDR3 loop spans 12 amino acids. CDR1 and CDR2 (germline): SNHLY, FYNNEI. V shed 6 bases and J shed 3 bases, with 8 bases lying between them.

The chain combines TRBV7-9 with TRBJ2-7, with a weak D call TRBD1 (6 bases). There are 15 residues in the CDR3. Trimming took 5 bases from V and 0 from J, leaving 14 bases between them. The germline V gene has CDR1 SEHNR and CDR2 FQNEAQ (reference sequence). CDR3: CASSERGFTSYEQYF. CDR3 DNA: TGTGCCAGCAGCGAAAGGGGGTTTACCTCCTACGAGCAGTACTTC.

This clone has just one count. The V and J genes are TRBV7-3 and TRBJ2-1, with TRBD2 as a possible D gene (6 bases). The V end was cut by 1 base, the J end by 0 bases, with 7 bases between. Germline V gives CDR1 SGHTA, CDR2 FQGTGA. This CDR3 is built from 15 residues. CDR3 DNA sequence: TGTGCCAGCAGCTTAAGCGGGACCTCCTACAATGAGCAGTTCTTC. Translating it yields CASSLSGTSYNEQFF. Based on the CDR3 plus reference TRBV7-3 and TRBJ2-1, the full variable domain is GAGVSQTPSNKVTEKGKYVELRCDPISGHTALYWYRQSLGQGPEFLIYFQGTGAADDSGLPNDRFFAVRPEGSVSTLKIQRTERGDSAVYLCASSLSGTSYNEQFFGPGTRLTVL.

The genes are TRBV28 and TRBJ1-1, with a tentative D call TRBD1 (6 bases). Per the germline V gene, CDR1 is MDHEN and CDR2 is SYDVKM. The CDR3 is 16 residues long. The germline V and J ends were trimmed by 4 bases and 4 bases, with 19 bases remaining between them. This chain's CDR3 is CASSSWGGRVFTEAFF. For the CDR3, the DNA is TGTGCCAGCAGTTCCTGGGGGGGGCGAGTTTTCACTGAAGCTTTCTTT.

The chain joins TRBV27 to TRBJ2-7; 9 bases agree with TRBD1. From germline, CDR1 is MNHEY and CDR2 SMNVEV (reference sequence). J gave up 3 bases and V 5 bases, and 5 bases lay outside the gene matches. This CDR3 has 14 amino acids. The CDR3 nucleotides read TGTGCCAGCAGTCTGGGACAGGGACACTACGAGCAGTACTTC. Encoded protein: CASSLGQGHYEQYF.

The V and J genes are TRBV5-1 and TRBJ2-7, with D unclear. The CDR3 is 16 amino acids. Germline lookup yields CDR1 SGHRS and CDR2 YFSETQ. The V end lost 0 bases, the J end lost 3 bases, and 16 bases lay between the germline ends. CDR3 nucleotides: TGCGCCAGCAGCTTGGATACAGCCCGGCGAAGCTACGAGCAGTACTTC. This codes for CASSLDTARRSYEQYF.

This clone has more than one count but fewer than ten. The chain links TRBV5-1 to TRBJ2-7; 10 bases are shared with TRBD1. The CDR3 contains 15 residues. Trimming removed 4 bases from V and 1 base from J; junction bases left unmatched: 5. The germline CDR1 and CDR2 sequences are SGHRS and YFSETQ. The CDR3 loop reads CASSPRDRGSYEQYF. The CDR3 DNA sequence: TGCGCCAGCAGCCCCCGGGACAGGGGTTCCTACGAGCAGTACTTC.

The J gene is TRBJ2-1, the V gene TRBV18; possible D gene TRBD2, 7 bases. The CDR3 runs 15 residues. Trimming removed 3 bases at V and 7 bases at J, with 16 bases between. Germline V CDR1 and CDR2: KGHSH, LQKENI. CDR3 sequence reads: CASSPGAGAANEQFF. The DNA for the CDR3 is TGTGCCAGCTCACCGGGGGCGGGAGCCGCGAATGAGCAGTTCTTC.

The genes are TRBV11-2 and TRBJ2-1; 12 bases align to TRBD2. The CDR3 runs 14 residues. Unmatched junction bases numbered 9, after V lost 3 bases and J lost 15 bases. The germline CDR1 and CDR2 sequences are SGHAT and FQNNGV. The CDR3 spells CASSFGLAGNRRFF. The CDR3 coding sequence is TGTGCCAGCAGCTTCGGACTAGCGGGGAACCGAAGGTTCTTC.

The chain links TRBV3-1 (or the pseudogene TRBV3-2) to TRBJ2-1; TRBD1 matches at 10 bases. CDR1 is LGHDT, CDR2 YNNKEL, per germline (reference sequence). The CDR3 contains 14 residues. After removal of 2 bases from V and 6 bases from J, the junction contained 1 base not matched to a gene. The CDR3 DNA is TGTGCCAGCAGCCAACGGACAGGGGGCAATGAGCAGTTCTTC. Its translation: CASSQRTGGNEQFF.

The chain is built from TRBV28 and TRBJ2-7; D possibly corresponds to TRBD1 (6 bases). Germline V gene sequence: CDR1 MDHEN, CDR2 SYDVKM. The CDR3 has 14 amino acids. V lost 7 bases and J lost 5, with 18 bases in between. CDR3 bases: TGTGCCAGCAACCCAACGCACAGGGCCAACGAGCAGTACTTC. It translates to CASNPTHRANEQYF.

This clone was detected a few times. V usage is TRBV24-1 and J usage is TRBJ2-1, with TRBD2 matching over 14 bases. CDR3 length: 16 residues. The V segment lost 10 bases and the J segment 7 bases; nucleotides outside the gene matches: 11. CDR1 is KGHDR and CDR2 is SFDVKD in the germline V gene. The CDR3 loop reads CATSGTSGSEENEQFF. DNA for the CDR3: TGTGCCACTAGCGGGACTAGCGGGAGTGAGGAGAATGAGCAGTTCTTC.

The CDR3 nucleotides read TGTGCCAGCAGCTTTTCCACTAGCACAGATACGCAGTATTTT. The encoded protein is CASSFSTSTDTQYF. The chain uses TRBV7-9 and TRBJ2-3; D is undetermined. The CDR3 length is 14 residues. Trimming cost V 3 bases and J 0 bases, with 7 bases left between them. CDR1 and CDR2 from the germline V gene are SEHNR and FQNEAQ (reference sequence).

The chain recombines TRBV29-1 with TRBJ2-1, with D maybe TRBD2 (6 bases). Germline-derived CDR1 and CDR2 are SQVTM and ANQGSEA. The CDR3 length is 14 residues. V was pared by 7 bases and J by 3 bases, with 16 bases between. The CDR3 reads CSAKTLADYNEQFF. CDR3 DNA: TGCAGCGCTAAAACTTTAGCGGACTACAATGAGCAGTTCTTC.

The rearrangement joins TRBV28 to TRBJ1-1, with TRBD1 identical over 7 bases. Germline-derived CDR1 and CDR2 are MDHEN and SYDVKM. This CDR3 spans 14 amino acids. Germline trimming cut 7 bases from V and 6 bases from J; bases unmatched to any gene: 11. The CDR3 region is CASTQTGQLSEAFF. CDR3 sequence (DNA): TGTGCCAGCACTCAAACGGGACAGCTTTCTGAAGCTTTCTTT.

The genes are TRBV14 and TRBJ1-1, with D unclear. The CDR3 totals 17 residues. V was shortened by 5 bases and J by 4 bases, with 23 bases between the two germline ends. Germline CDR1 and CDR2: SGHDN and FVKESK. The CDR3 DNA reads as TGTGCCAGCAGCAGCCCACCCCCTCGGGGTTTAATCACTGAAGCTTTCTTT. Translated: CASSSPPPRGLITEAFF.

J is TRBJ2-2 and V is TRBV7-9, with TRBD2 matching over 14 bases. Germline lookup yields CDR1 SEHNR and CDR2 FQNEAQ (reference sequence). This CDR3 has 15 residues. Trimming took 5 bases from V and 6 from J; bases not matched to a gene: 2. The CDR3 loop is CASSLTSGRAGELFF. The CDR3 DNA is TGTGCCAGCAGCCTGACTAGCGGGAGGGCCGGGGAGCTGTTTTTT.

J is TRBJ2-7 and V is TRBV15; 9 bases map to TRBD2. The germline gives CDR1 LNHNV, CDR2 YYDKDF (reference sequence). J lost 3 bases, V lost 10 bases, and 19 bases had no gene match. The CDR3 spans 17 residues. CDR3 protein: CAMRAPAGGPIDYEQYF. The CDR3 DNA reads TGTGCCATGCGGGCCCCCGCGGGAGGGCCTATAGACTACGAGCAGTACTTC. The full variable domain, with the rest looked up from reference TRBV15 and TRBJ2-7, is DAMVIQNPRYQVTQFGKPVTLSCSQTLNHNVMYWYQQKSSQAPKLLFHYYDKDFNNEADTPDNFQSRRPNTSFCFLDIRSPGLGDTAMYLCAMRAPAGGPIDYEQYFGPGTRLTVT.

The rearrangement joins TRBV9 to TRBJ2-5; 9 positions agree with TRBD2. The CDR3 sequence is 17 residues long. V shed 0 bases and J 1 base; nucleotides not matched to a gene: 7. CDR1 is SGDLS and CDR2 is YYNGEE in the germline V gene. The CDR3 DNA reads TGTGCCAGCAGCGTAGGAAGTAGCGGGAGCGGCCAAGAGACCCAGTACTTC. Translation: CASSVGSSGSGQETQYF.

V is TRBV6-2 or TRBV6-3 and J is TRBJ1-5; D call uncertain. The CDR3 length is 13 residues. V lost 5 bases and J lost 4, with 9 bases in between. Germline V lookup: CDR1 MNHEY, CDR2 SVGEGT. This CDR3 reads CASSTRLNQPQHF. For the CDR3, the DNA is TGTGCCAGCAGTACCAGGTTGAATCAGCCCCAGCATTTT.

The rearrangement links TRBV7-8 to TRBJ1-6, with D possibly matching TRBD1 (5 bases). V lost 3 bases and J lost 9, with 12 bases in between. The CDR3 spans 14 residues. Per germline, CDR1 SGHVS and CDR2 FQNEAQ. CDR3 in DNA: TGTGCCAGCAGCTTGACGGGGGTGGGTTCACCCCTCCACTTT. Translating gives CASSLTGVGSPLHF. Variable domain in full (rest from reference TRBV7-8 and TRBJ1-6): GAGVSQSPRYKVAKRGQDVALRCDPISGHVSLFWYQQALGQGPEFLTYFQNEAQLDKSGLPSDRFFAERPEGSVSTLKIQRTQQEDSAVYLCASSLTGVGSPLHFGNGTRLTVT.

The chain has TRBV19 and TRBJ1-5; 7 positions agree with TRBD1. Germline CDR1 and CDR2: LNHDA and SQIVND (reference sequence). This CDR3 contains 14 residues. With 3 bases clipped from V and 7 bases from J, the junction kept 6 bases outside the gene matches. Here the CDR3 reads CASSIRQGEQPQHF. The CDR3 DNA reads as TGTGCCAGTAGTATCCGACAGGGCGAGCAGCCCCAGCATTTT.

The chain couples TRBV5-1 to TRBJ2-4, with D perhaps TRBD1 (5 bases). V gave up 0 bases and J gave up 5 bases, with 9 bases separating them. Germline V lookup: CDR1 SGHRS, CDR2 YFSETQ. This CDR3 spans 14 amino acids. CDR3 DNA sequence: TGCGCCAGCAGCTTGGTAGAAGGGGAAAACATTCAGTACTTC. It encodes CASSLVEGENIQYF.

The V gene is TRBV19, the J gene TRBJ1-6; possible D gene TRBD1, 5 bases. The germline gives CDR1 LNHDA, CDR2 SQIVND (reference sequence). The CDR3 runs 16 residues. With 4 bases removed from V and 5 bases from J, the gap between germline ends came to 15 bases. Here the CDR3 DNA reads TGTGCCAGTAGTAGAACAGGAGGGTGGGATAATTCACCCCTCCACTTT. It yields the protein CASSRTGGWDNSPLHF.

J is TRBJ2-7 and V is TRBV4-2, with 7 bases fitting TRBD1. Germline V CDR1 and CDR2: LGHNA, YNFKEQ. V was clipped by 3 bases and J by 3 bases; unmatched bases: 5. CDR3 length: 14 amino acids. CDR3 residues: CASSQSGTDYEQYF. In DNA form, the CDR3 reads TGTGCCAGCAGCCAGTCCGGGACAGACTACGAGCAGTACTTC.